One and the same sample provided the 8 T cell receptor beta chains below, sequenced in a study of T cell responses to AZD1222 COVID-19 vaccine (dated by TCRdb to the early 2020s). The meaning of the sample's time point label: baseline before first vaccination. Library creation used the immunoSEQ multiplex PCR assay. The source is immuneACCESS, and TCRdb retained only in-frame sequences with V and J called. Part of the clones is not carried over; for the studies checked, unresolved V genes explain less than half of this, and the remainder is unexplained. Here the sample has about 86,000 clones; roughly 87% occur a single time. About 5.8% of the sample comes from the top ten. The sample in question was peripheral blood, obtained on day 0 of AZD1222 vaccination. The receptor source for this set is an adult in good health.

The chain links TRBV5-5 to TRBJ2-1, with a possible D match to TRBD2 (7 bases). This CDR3 region has 14 residues. Germline assignment: CDR1 SGHKS and CDR2 YYEKEE (reference sequence). Deletions cut 6 bases from V and 9 bases from J, with 19 bases between. The DNA for the CDR3 is TGTGCCAGCAACCCCAATCCAGGGGAGGGTGAGCAGTTCTTC. This translates into CASNPNPGEGEQFF.

This clone was detected once. This rearrangement joins TRBV11-1 to TRBJ2-1, with 8 positions matching TRBD1. The length of the CDR3 is 16 residues. CDR1 and CDR2 from the germline V gene are SGHAT and FQDESV (reference sequence). J was trimmed by 5 bases and V by 5 bases; bases with no gene match: 11. The CDR3 DNA reads as TGTGCCAGCAGCCCCCGCGAAGGGACAGGCCACAATGAGCAGTTCTTC. Protein product: CASSPREGTGHNEQFF. The full variable domain, its missing parts supplied by reference TRBV11-1 and TRBJ2-1, is EAEVAQSPRYKITEKSQAVAFWCDPISGHATLYWYRQILGQGPELLVQFQDESVVDDSQLPKDRFSAERLKGVDSTLKIQPAELGDSAMYLCASSPREGTGHNEQFFGPGTRLTVL.

Here the CDR3 reads CASSPSGHSYEQYF. The CDR3 DNA sequence: TGTGCCAGTAGTCCCTCAGGCCATTCCTACGAGCAGTACTTC. The gene calls are TRBV19 and TRBJ2-7; no reliable D call. Trimming took off 5 bases at V and 1 base at J, with 12 bases between the two ends. CDR1 and CDR2 (germline): LNHDA, SQIVND (reference sequence). This CDR3 has 14 amino acids.

The chain joins TRBV4-2 to TRBJ2-1; D gene unclear. From germline, CDR1 is LGHNA and CDR2 YNFKEQ. The CDR3 is 15 amino acids. The germline V and J ends were trimmed by 3 bases and 0 bases, with 9 bases remaining between them. CDR3 protein: CASSQGESSYNEQFF. CDR3 coding DNA: TGTGCCAGCAGCCAGGGCGAGAGCTCCTACAATGAGCAGTTCTTC.

This chain connects TRBV27 to TRBJ2-2; a possible D gene is TRBD2 (6 bases). V shed 5 bases and J shed 2 bases, with 12 bases lying between them. The CDR3 has 15 amino acids. The germline V gene has CDR1 MNHEY and CDR2 SMNVEV (reference sequence). The CDR3 coding sequence is TGTGCCAGCAGTACCGCCGGACTAAACACCGGGGAGCTGTTTTTT. This translates into CASSTAGLNTGELFF.

The rearrangement links TRBV28 to TRBJ2-7, with D unresolved. The V and J ends lost 2 bases and 6 bases respectively, with 5 bases between them. Per the germline V gene, CDR1 is MDHEN and CDR2 is SYDVKM. This CDR3 contains 11 residues. CDR3 sequence (DNA): TGTGCCAGCAGTTTAGAGGCCGAGCAGTACTTC. It codes for CASSLEAEQYF.

The chain couples TRBV24-1 to TRBJ2-7, with TRBD1 identical over 9 bases. The CDR3 loop spans 13 amino acids. Germline V gene lookup returns CDR1 KGHDR and CDR2 SFDVKD. V lost 8 bases to trimming and J lost 4 bases; unmatched junction nucleotides: 5. The CDR3 region has the DNA TGTGCCACCAACGGGACAGGGCGGTACGAGCAGTACTTC. Amino acids: CATNGTGRYEQYF.

This clone was observed a few times. The rearrangement links TRBV27 to TRBJ1-5; 9 bases agree with TRBD1. Germline V gene lookup returns CDR1 MNHEY and CDR2 SMNVEV (reference sequence). This CDR3 has 17 amino acids. The V segment lost 5 bases and the J segment 1 base; nucleotides outside the gene matches: 9. CDR3 bases: TGTGCCAGCAGTAAGGGACAGGGAAAGCTAAGCAATCAGCCCCAGCATTTT. Amino acids: CASSKGQGKLSNQPQHF.